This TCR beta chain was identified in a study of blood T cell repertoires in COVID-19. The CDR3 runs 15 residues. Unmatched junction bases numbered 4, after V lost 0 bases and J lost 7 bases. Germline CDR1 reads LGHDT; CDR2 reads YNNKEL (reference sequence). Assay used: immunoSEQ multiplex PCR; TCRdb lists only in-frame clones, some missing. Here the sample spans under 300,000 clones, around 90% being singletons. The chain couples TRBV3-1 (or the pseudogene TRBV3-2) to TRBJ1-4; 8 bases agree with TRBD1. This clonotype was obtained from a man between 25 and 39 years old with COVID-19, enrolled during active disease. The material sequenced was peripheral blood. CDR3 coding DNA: TGTGCCAGCAGCCAAGATGCAGGGGGCCTTGAAAAACTGTTTTTT. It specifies CASSQDAGGLEKLFF.